The TCR beta chain under discussion was sequenced for a study of cytomegalovirus exposure and HLA in healthy donors. Study outcomes and limitations: What was likely a sequencing artifact was a cluster of highly shared sequence variants. A prior analysis recorded that most TCR beta V segments were productive about 87% or about 30% of the time.

V lost 2 bases to trimming and J lost 0 bases, with 16 bases between them. The CDR3 sequence is 17 residues long. CDR1 SGHDT and CDR2 YYEEEE come from the germline V gene. With respect to this clone: The antigen is not known.

PCR involved 60 Vbeta and 13 Jbeta primers. In the original analysis: Roughly 11 million shared chains were among roughly 81 million unique TCR beta chains counted in a later analysis. The method was immunoSEQ multiplex PCR; TCRdb's version includes in-frame clones alone and lacks a portion of them. Clone size and V and J calls were adopted from that table, with D and trimming inferred from the DNA. The table records some 150,000 clones, approximately 60% of them present only once. Sample: PBMCs. The gene calls are TRBV5-6 and TRBJ2-3; maybe TRBD2 (6 bases). This receptor was identified in a woman aged 40 to 50 in good health and CMV-seronegative. The CDR3 sequence: CASSFLGSGTSTDTQYF. CDR3 DNA: TGTGCCAGCAGCTTCTTGGGGTCCGGGACTAGCACAGATACGCAGTATTTT.